The T cell receptor (beta chain) under discussion was sequenced for a study of beta chain features in type 1 diabetes. Sorting based on CD45RO/CCR7/CD25/CD127/CD95/CD27 separated CD4+ naive, central memory, regulatory and stem cell-like memory cells. The CDR3 runs to 15 residues. Germline loops: CDR1 SEHNR, CDR2 FQNEAQ (reference sequence). V was clipped by 4 bases and J by 5 bases; unmatched bases: 9. What was sequenced were expressed TCRB transcripts, since all of the isolated RNA had been reverse transcribed. Only in-frame clones appear in the TCRdb table, and some are missing; sequencing was by immunoSEQ multiplex PCR. The profile shows 60,000 or so clones, approximately 62% of them singletons.

Source material: Tregs from blood. The sequence was obtained from a woman aged 18-35 years in good health. The chain links TRBV7-9 to TRBJ2-3; 7 positions agree with TRBD1. The CDR3 here is CASSYGQAFGDTQYF. DNA of the CDR3: TGTGCCAGCAGCTACGGACAGGCCTTCGGAGATACGCAGTATTTT.